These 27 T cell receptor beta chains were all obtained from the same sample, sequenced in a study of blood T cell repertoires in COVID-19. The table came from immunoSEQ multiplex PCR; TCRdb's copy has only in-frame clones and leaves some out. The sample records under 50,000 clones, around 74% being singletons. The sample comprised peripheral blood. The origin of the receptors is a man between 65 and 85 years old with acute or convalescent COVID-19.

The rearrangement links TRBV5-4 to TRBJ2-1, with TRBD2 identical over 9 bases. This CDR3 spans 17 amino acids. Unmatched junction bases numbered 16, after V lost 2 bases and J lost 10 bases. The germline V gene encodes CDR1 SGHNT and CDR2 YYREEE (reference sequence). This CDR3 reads CASSFGVLSGRLVEQFF. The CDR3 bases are TGTGCCAGCAGCTTTGGGGTTCTGAGCGGGAGGCTCGTGGAGCAGTTCTTC.

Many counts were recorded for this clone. CDR3 DNA sequence: TGTGCCAGCAGAATTAGAGCGAACACCGGGGAGCTGTTTTTT. It encodes CASRIRANTGELFF. This chain joins TRBV2 and TRBJ2-2; D is undetermined. This CDR3 comprises 14 residues. Germline CDR1 is SNHLY and CDR2 is FYNNEI. Trimming left V 6 bases short and J 0 bases short, with 8 bases between.

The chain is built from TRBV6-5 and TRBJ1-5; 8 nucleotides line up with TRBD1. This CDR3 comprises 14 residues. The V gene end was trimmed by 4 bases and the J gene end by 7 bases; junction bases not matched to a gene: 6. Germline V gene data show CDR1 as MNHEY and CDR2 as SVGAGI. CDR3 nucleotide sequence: TGTGCCAGCAGTTCTCAGGGGGCTGGGCAGCCCCAGCATTTT. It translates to CASSSQGAGQPQHF.

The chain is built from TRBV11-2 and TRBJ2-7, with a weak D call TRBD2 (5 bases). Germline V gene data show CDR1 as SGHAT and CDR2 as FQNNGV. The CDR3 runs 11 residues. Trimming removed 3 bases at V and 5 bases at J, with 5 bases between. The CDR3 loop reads CASSLRDEQYF. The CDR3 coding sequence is TGTGCCAGCAGCTTGAGGGACGAGCAGTACTTC.

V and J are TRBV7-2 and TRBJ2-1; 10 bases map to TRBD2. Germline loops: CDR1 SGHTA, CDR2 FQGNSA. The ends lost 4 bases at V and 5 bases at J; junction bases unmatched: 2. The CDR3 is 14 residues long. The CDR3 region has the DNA TGTGCCAGCAGCTGGACTAGCGGTAACAATGAGCAGTTCTTC. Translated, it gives CASSWTSGNNEQFF.

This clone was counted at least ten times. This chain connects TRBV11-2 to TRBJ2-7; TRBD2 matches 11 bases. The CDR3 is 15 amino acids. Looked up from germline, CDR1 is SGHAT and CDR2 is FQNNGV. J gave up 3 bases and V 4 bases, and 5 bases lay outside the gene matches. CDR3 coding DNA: TGTGCCAGCAGCTCGACTAGCGGGACCTTCTACGAGCAGTACTTC. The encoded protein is CASSSTSGTFYEQYF.

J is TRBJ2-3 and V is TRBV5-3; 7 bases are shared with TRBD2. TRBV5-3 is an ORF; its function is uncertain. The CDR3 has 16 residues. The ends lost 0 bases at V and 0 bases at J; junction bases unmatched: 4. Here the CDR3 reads CARSLVSRGSTDTQYF. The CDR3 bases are TGTGCCAGAAGCTTGGTATCGCGGGGGAGCACAGATACGCAGTATTTT.

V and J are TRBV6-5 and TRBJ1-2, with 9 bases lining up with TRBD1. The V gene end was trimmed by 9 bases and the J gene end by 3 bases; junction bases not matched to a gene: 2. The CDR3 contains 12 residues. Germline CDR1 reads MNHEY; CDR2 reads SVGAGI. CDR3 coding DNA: TGTGCCAGGGGGGACAGGGACTATGGCTACACCTTC. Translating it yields CARGDRDYGYTF.

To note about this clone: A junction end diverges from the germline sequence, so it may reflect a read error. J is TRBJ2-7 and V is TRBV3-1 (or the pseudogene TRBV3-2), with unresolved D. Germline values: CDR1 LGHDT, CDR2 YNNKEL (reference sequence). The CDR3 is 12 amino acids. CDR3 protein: CASGQSVYEQYF. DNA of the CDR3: TGTGCCAGCGGCCAATCGGTGTACGAGCAGTACTTC.

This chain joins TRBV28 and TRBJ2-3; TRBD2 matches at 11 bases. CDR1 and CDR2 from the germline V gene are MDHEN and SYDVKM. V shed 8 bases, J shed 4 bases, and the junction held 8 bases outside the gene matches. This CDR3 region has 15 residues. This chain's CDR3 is CASLYLAGGADTQYF. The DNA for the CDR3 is TGTGCCAGCCTCTACCTAGCGGGGGGAGCAGATACGCAGTATTTT.

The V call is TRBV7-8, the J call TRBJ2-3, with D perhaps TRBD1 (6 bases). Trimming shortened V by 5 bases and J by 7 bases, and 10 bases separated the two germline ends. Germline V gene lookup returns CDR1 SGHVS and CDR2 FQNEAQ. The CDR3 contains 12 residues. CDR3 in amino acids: CASSRRGNTQYF. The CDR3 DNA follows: TGTGCCAGCAGCCGAAGGGGGAATACGCAGTATTTT.

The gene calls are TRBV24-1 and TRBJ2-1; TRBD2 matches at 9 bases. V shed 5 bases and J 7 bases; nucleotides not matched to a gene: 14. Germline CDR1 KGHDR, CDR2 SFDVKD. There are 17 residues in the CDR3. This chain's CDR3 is CATSGLAEGGYTNEQFF. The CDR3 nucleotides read TGTGCCACCAGTGGACTAGCGGAGGGGGGTTACACGAATGAGCAGTTCTTC.

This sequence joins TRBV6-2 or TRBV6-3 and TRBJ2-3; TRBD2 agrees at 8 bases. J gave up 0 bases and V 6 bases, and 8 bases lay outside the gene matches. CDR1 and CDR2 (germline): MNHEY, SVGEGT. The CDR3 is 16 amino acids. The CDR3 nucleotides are TGTGCCAGCAGCCGAGGACTAGCAACCAGCACAGATACGCAGTATTTT. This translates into CASSRGLATSTDTQYF.

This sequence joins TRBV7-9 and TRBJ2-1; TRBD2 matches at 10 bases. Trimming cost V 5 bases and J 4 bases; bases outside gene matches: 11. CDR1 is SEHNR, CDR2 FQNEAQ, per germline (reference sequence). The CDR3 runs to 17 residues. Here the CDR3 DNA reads TGTGCCAGCAGCCCCCGTGGAGCGGGAGGGATTTACAATGAGCAGTTCTTC. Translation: CASSPRGAGGIYNEQFF.

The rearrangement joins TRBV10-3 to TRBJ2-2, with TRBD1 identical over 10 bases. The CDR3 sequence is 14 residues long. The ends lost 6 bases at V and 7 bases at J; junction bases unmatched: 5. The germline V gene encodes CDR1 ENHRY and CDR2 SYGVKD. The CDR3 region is CAIRAGQGHGELFF. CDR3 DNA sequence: TGTGCCATCAGGGCGGGACAGGGGCACGGGGAGCTGTTTTTT.

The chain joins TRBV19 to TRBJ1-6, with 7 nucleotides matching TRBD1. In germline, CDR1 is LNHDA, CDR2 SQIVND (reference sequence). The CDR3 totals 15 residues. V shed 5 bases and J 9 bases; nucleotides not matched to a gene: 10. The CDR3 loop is CASSVRQGSSSPLHF. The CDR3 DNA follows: TGTGCCAGTAGTGTTCGACAGGGAAGTAGTTCACCCCTCCACTTT.

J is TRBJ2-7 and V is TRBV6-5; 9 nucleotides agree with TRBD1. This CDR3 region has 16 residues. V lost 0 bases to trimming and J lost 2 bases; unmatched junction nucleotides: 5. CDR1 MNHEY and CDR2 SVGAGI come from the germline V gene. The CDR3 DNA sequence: TGTGCCAGCAGTTACTCAGGGACAGGGATTACCTACGAGCAGTACTTC. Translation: CASSYSGTGITYEQYF.

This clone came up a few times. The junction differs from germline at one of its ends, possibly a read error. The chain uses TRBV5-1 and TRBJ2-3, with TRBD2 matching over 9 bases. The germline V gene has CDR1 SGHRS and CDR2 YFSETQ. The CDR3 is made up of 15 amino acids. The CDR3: CASSSNSGSIDTQYF. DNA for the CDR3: TGCGCCAGCAGCTCAAATAGCGGGAGCATAGATACGCAGTATTTT. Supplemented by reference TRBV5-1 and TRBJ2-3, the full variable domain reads KAGVTQTPRYLIKTRGQQVTLSCSPISGHRSVSWYQQTPGQGLQFLFEYFSETQRNKGNFPGRFSGRQFSNSRSEMNVSTLELGDSALYLCASSSNSGSIDTQYFGPGTRLTVL.

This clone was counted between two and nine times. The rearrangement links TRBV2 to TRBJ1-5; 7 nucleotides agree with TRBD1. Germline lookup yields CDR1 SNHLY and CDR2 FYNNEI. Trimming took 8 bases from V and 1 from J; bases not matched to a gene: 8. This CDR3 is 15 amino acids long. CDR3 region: CASRGGIGSNQPQHF. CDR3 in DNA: TGTGCCAGCCGAGGGGGCATAGGCAGCAATCAGCCCCAGCATTTT.

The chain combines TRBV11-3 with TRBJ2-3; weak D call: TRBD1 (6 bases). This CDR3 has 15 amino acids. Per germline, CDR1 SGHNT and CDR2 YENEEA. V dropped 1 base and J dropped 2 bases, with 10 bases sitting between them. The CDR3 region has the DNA TGTGCCAGCAGCTTAGGGCAGGGGTCCACAGATACGCAGTATTTT. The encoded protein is CASSLGQGSTDTQYF.

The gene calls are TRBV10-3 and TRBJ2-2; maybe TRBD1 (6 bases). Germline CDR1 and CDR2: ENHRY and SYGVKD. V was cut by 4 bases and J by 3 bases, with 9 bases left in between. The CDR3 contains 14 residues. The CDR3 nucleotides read TGTGCCATCAGTGGGGCAGGGGACACCGGGGAGCTGTTTTTT. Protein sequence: CAISGAGDTGELFF.

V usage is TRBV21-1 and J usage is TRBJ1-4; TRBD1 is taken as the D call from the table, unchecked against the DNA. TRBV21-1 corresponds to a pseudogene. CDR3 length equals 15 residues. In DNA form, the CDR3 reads TGTGCCAGATATCCGGGACAAGCCTCAAATGAAAAACTGTTTTTT. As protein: CARYPGQASNEKLFF.

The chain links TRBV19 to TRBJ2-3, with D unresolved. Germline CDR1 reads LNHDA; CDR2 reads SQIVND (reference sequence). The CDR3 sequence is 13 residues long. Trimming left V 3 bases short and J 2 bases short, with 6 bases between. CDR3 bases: TGTGCCAGTAGTATCCTTTACACAGATACGCAGTATTTT. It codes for CASSILYTDTQYF.

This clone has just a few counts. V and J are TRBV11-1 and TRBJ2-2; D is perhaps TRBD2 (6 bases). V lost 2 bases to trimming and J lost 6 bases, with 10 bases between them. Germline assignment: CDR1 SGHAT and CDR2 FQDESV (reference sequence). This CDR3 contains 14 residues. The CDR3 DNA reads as TGTGCCAGCAGCTTATCGACGGGGGCCGGGGAGCTGTTTTTT. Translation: CASSLSTGAGELFF.

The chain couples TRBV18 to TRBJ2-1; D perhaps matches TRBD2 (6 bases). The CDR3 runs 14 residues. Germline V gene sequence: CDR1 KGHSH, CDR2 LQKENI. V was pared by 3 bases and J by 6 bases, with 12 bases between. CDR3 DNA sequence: TGTGCCAGCTCACCCCCGGGGGTAGCCAATGAGCAGTTCTTC. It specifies CASSPPGVANEQFF. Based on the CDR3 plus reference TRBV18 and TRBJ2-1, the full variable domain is NAGVMQNPRHLVRRRGQEARLRCSPMKGHSHVYWYRQLPEEGLKFMVYLQKENIIDESGMPKERFSAEFPKEGPSILRIQQVVRGDSAAYFCASSPPGVANEQFFGPGTRLTVL.

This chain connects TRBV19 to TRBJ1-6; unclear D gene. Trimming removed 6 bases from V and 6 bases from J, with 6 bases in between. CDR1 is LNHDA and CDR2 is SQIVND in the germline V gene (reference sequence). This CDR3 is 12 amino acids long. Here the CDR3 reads CASRNFNSPLHF. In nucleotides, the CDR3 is TGTGCCAGTAGAAACTTTAATTCACCCCTCCACTTT.

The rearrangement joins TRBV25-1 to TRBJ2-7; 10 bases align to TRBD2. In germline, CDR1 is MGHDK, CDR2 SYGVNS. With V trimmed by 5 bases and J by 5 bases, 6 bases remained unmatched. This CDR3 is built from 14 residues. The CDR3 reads CASSLLAGRNEQYF. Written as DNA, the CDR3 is TGTGCCAGCAGTTTACTAGCGGGACGAAACGAGCAGTACTTC.